This T cell receptor (beta chain) was sequenced in a study of tumor-infiltrating lymphocytes in primary liver carcinoma. Study-level background: The patients, men and women alike, were aged 30 to 69 years.

The length of the CDR3 is 15 residues. The V gene's germline CDR1 is LGHNA and CDR2 YSLEER. Of note for this clonotype: Antigen unknown. One junction end does not reproduce the germline sequence, and a read error may be involved.

Blood RNA came from unsorted whole blood; germline DNA was also extracted. Regarding the study as a whole: Tumor top-250-clone fraction significantly exceeded that of blood (p = 0.039).

From approximately 550 ng of total RNA, TCR beta-specific cDNA was reverse-transcribed using a constant-region primer. Library construction for TCR beta comprised three nested multiplex PCR rounds performed with slightly modified ARM-PCR. The opening two PCR rounds, around 10 cycles each, paired TRBV1-TRBV30 forward primers with a C-beta reverse primer. TCRdb re-analysed the multiplex PCR reads in MiXCR, keeping a single row per CDR3 protein. The data contain about 320,000 distinct CDR3 sequences, more than 55% of them singletons. The material sequenced was peripheral blood. This TCR derives from a man aged 35-49 years with primary liver carcinoma and hepatitis B virus infection. The rearrangement joins TRBV4-3 to TRBJ2-3; 7 bases fit TRBD1. This CDR3 is CASSQEGTATDTQCF. The CDR3 coding sequence is TGCGCCAGCAGCCAAGAGGGGACAGCCACAGATACACAGTGTTTT.